This TCR beta chain stems from a study of Graves' ophthalmopathy and Graves' hyperthyroidism. Amplified TCR beta CDR3 regions were obtained using RNA transcripts as template. Amplification began with first-round RT-PCR using HTBI primers, then second-round multiplex PCR was performed. From the multiplex PCR reads, TCRdb called clonotypes with MiXCR, one entry per CDR3 protein. This sample has about 1.2 million distinct CDR3 sequences, with less than 45% found just once. The CDR3 runs to 14 residues. Trimming pared 5 bases from V and 2 bases from J, leaving 12 bases between. Germline CDR1 MGHDK, CDR2 SYGVNS. Study outcomes and limitations: Its predictions of ophthalmopathy progression gave the model 60% to 71% sensitivity and 72% to 85% specificity.

Turning to this clonotype: As yet, its antigen is unknown.

Diagnosis was based on clinical symptoms, serum thyroxine, TRAb, thyroid ultrasound and orbital computed tomography. The sequencing input was peripheral blood or thyroid tissue (not recorded which). The source is an adult man with Graves' hyperthyroidism. The chain joins TRBV25-1 to TRBJ1-2; D is possibly TRBD1 (5 bases). The CDR3 reads CASSLYGDNYGYTF. For the CDR3, the DNA is TGTGCCAGCAGTTTATATGGGGACAACTATGGCTACACCTTC.